A single sample gave rise to the 20 T cell receptor beta chains below, sequenced in a study of T cells in Graves' hyperthyroidism and ophthalmopathy. Amplification yielded TCR beta CDR3 regions, with RNA transcripts as the source. Carried out on the TCR CDR3, a first-round RT-PCR used the HTBI primer set. Using its own MiXCR run on the multiplex PCR reads, TCRdb lists one record per CDR3 protein. The table lists fewer than 650,000 distinct CDR3 sequences, roughly 14% of them singletons, with about 4.5% in the top ten. Sequencing was done on a sample of blood. All receptors derive from a woman aged 40 to 50 with Graves' ophthalmopathy.

The table lists this clonotype with many counts. V usage is TRBV3-1 and J usage is TRBJ2-5; 8 nucleotides match TRBD2. CDR1 and CDR2 (germline): LGHDT, YNNKEL (reference sequence). V was pared by 4 bases and J by 5 bases, with 12 bases of the junction left unmatched. The CDR3 is 16 amino acids. The CDR3 here is CASSLLTGRALETQYF. The CDR3 nucleotides read TGTGCCAGCAGCCTTCTTACCGGGAGGGCTCTGGAGACCCAGTACTTC.

This clonotype has more than one count but fewer than ten. The chain couples TRBV20-1 to TRBJ1-4; no definite D call. Germline CDR1 DFQATT, CDR2 SNEGSKA (reference sequence). The CDR3 has 11 residues. V shed 6 bases and J shed 8 bases, with 10 bases lying between them. As DNA, the CDR3 is TGCAGTGCCCGGACGTCGGAAAAACTGTTTTTT. This sequence encodes CSARTSEKLFF.

The V gene is TRBV6-2 or TRBV6-3, the J gene TRBJ1-1; no clear D. V lost 4 bases and J lost 2, with 8 bases in between. Germline V gene lookup returns CDR1 MNHEY and CDR2 SVGEGT. This CDR3 has 13 amino acids. The CDR3 sequence: CASSWTDNTEAFF. In nucleotides, the CDR3 is TGTGCCAGCAGTTGGACGGATAACACTGAAGCTTTCTTT.

This clonotype was recorded at least ten times. The chain joins TRBV20-1 to TRBJ2-7, with D hard to call. The CDR3 loop spans 13 amino acids. Germline CDR1 is DFQATT and CDR2 is SNEGSKA (reference sequence). V dropped 2 bases and J dropped 1 base, with 9 bases sitting between them. CDR3 sequence (DNA): TGCAGTGCTAGATCTACAGCTTCCTACGAGCAGTACTTC. This sequence encodes CSARSTASYEQYF.

Ten or more counts support this clonotype. This rearrangement joins TRBV11-1 to TRBJ2-5, with D possibly TRBD1 on 6 matching bases. With 5 bases removed from V and 4 bases from J, the gap between germline ends came to 23 bases. This CDR3 is built from 17 residues. Germline CDR1 reads SGHAT; CDR2 reads FQDESV (reference sequence). The CDR3 region has the DNA TGTGCCAGCAGCCAACTGGGGACACCCGGGAATTCAGAGACCCAGTACTTC. This codes for CASSQLGTPGNSETQYF. Full variable domain (remainder filled in from reference TRBV11-1 and TRBJ2-5): EAEVAQSPRYKITEKSQAVAFWCDPISGHATLYWYRQILGQGPELLVQFQDESVVDDSQLPKDRFSAERLKGVDSTLKIQPAELGDSAMYLCASSQLGTPGNSETQYFGPGTRLLVL.

This chain joins TRBV7-8 and TRBJ2-7, with 8 bases that match TRBD2. The CDR3 runs 14 residues. Germline values: CDR1 SGHVS, CDR2 FQNEAQ. Trimming at V came to 8 bases and at J to 4 bases, leaving 10 bases not matched to a gene. CDR3 in amino acids: CASGSGSNTYEQYF. The CDR3 DNA reads as TGTGCCAGCGGGAGCGGGAGTAATACGTACGAGCAGTACTTC.

The chain employs TRBV20-1 and TRBJ2-7; D gene uncertain. The germline V and J ends were trimmed by 5 bases and 5 bases, with 13 bases remaining between them. Germline CDR1 is DFQATT and CDR2 is SNEGSKA (reference sequence). CDR3 size: 12 residues. In nucleotides, the CDR3 is TGCAGTGCTCAGGTGGACGGCCACGAGCAGTACTTC. Protein: CSAQVDGHEQYF.

V usage is TRBV6-2 or TRBV6-3 and J usage is TRBJ2-5; D possibly corresponds to TRBD2 (6 bases). The CDR3 loop spans 12 amino acids. Trimming removed 4 bases from V and 10 bases from J, with 13 bases in between. Germline loops: CDR1 MNHEY, CDR2 SVGEGT. CDR3 residues: CASSSGDPVQYF. The CDR3 DNA reads as TGTGCCAGCAGTTCGGGGGACCCGGTCCAGTACTTC.

This clonotype was seen repeatedly, ten times or more. This rearrangement joins TRBV12-3 or TRBV12-4 to TRBJ1-2; D might be TRBD1 (5 bases). The CDR3 runs to 12 residues. The V end lost 3 bases, the J end lost 8 bases, and 10 bases lay between the germline ends. CDR3 bases: TGTGCCAGCAGTTTTAACAGGCGGGGCTACACCTTC. Its protein product is CASSFNRRGYTF.

This clonotype showed up many times. This chain joins TRBV6-1 and TRBJ2-2; 7 bases align to TRBD2. The V gene end was trimmed by 7 bases and the J gene end by 3 bases; junction bases not matched to a gene: 8. Germline CDR1 and CDR2: MNHNS and SASEGT. This CDR3 has 15 amino acids. CDR3 nucleotide sequence: TGTGCCAGCACTCTCCCTAGCGGATACACCGGGGAGCTGTTTTTT. Translating gives CASTLPSGYTGELFF.

The chain carries TRBV15 and TRBJ2-7; 8 bases are shared with TRBD1. Germline assignment: CDR1 LNHNV and CDR2 YYDKDF (reference sequence). V shed 5 bases, J shed 6 bases, and the junction held 9 bases outside the gene matches. The CDR3 is made up of 14 amino acids. CDR3 bases: TGTGCCACCAGCCGACAGGGGTATTCAGGCGAGCAGTACTTC. This codes for CATSRQGYSGEQYF.

This clonotype has only a few counts. The gene calls are TRBV12-3 or TRBV12-4 and TRBJ1-2; possibly TRBD1 for D (6 bases). CDR3 length: 15 residues. Trimming pared 2 bases from V and 1 base from J, leaving 11 bases between. DNA of the CDR3: TGTGCCAGCAGTTTATATCGGGGGCGTAACTATGGCTACACCTTC. Translation: CASSLYRGRNYGYTF.

This chain joins TRBV5-1 and TRBJ1-1; D is ambiguous. Germline-derived CDR1 and CDR2 are SGHRS and YFSETQ. This CDR3 is built from 15 residues. The V gene lost 3 bases and the J gene lost 0 bases, with 12 bases spanning the gap. The CDR3 DNA sequence: TGCGCCAGCAGCTCCTCGGACGGGGTGAACACTGAAGCTTTCTTT. Protein sequence: CASSSSDGVNTEAFF.

There are many counts of this clonotype. The chain recombines TRBV29-1 with TRBJ2-7; the D call may be TRBD1 or TRBD2 (5 bases each). The germline CDR1 and CDR2 sequences are SQVTM and ANQGSEA. With 3 bases removed from V and 2 bases from J, the gap between germline ends came to 11 bases. The CDR3 is 13 residues long. Here the CDR3 reads CSVEGDGAYEQYF. As DNA, the CDR3 is TGCAGCGTTGAGGGGGACGGTGCCTACGAGCAGTACTTC.

The J gene is TRBJ2-7, the V gene TRBV6-2 or TRBV6-3; 8 bases match TRBD2. The CDR3 covers 12 residues. The V segment lost 5 bases and the J segment 10 bases; nucleotides outside the gene matches: 7. Germline CDR1 MNHEY, CDR2 SVGEGT. The CDR3 sequence is CASSTRGGPQYF. CDR3 nucleotide sequence: TGTGCCAGCAGTACCCGGGGGGGACCCCAGTACTTC.

This clonotype was counted at least ten times. This sequence joins TRBV6-5 and TRBJ2-5, with D maybe TRBD1 (8 bases). The length of the CDR3 is 16 residues. Deletions cut 6 bases from V and 5 bases from J, with 22 bases between. Germline CDR1 and CDR2: MNHEY and SVGAGI. CDR3 residues: CASSGTGSAGWETQYF. In DNA form, the CDR3 reads TGTGCCAGCAGCGGGACAGGTTCAGCGGGATGGGAGACCCAGTACTTC.

This clonotype came up many times. V and J are TRBV2 and TRBJ2-7; TRBD2 matches at 10 bases. The V and J ends lost 6 bases and 2 bases, in that order; junction bases with no gene match: 4. The CDR3 length is 14 residues. Germline CDR1 reads SNHLY; CDR2 reads FYNNEI. CDR3 in DNA: TGTGCCAGCAGCGGACTAGCGGAGGCCTACGAGCAGTACTTC. Amino acids: CASSGLAEAYEQYF. The variable domain in full, with the rest retrieved from reference TRBV2 and TRBJ2-7, is EPEVTQTPSHQVTQMGQEVILRCVPISNHLYFYWYRQILGQKVEFLVSFYNNEISEKSEIFDDQFSVERPDGSNFTLKIRSTKLEDSAMYFCASSGLAEAYEQYFGPGTRLTVT.

The chain carries TRBV4-3 and TRBJ1-2, with a tentative D call TRBD1 (5 bases). Looked up from germline, CDR1 is LGHNA and CDR2 is YSLEER. Trimming cost V 0 bases and J 3 bases, with 14 bases left between them. This CDR3 region has 16 residues. Here the CDR3 reads CASSQEWGGRDYGYTF. CDR3 sequence (DNA): TGCGCCAGCAGCCAAGAATGGGGCGGGAGAGACTATGGCTACACCTTC.

At least ten counts were recorded for this clonotype. This sequence joins TRBV6-1 and TRBJ2-3; D perhaps matches TRBD2 (6 bases). Germline CDR1 MNHNS, CDR2 SASEGT. The CDR3 has 14 residues. Trimming cost V 6 bases and J 4 bases, with 14 bases left between them. The CDR3 is CASRKGDFSDTQYF. In DNA form, the CDR3 reads TGTGCCAGCAGGAAAGGGGACTTCTCAGATACGCAGTATTTT.

In its sample, this clonotype was seen many times. The chain has TRBV28 and TRBJ1-5; D unclear. CDR3 length: 15 amino acids. V was clipped by 1 base and J by 3 bases, with 10 bases between them. The V gene's germline CDR1 is MDHEN and CDR2 SYDVKM. The CDR3 DNA reads as TGTGCCAGCAGTTTATACCTGACCGACAATCAGCCCCAGCATTTT. Translation gives CASSLYLTDNQPQHF.